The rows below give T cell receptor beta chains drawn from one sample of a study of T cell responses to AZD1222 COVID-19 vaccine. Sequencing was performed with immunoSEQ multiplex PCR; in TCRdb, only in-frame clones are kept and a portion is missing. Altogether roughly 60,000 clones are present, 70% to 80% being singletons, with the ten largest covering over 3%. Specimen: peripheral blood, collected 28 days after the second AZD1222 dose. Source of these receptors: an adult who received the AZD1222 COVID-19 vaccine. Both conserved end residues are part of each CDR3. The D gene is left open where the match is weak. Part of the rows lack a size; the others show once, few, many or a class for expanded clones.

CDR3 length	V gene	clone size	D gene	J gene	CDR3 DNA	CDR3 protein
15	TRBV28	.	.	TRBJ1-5	TGTGCCAGCAGTTCGTACAGGCATAGCAATCAGCCCCAGCATTTT	CASSSYRHSNQPQHF
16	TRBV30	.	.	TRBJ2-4	TGTGCCTGGAGTGCCGGGAGCGTGTGGGCCAAAAACATTCAGTACTTC	CAWSAGSVWAKNIQYF
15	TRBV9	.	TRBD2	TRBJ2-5	TGTGCCAGCAGCGTAGTAGCGGGGGATCAGGAGACCCAGTACTTC	CASSVVAGDQETQYF
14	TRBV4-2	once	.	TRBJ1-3	TGTGCCAGCAGCCAAGATAGGCTTGGAAACACCATATATTTT	CASSQDRLGNTIYF
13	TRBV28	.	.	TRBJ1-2	TGTGCCAGCAGCTTCAGGGGTAACTATGGCTACACCTTC	CASSFRGNYGYTF
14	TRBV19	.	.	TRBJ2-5	TGTGCCAGTAGTATTGTGGGGGGCGCAGAGACCCAGTACTTC	CASSIVGGAETQYF
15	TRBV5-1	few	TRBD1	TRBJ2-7	TGCGCCAGCCGTTTCGGGACAGGGGGACCCTACGAGCAGTACTTC	CASRFGTGGPYEQYF
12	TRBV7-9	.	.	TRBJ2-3	TGTGCCAGCAGCCCACACACAGATACGCAGTATTTT	CASSPHTDTQYF
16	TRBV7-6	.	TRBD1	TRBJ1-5	TGTGCCAGCAGCTTAGTCAGGGCGGACCAGGGGGGGCCCCAGCATTTT	CASSLVRADQGGPQHF
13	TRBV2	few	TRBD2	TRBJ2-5	TGTGCCAGCAACGGGGGGTTTATCGAGACCCAGTACTTC	CASNGGFIETQYF